This T cell receptor (beta chain) originates from a study of identifying expanded T cells in peripheral blood. This clone is medium-sized by share. Trimming shortened V by 5 bases and J by 1 base, and 14 bases separated the two germline ends. Germline lookup yields CDR1 MDHEN and CDR2 SYDVKM. The CDR3 is 15 amino acids. Generated by immunoSEQ multiplex PCR, the TCRdb table keeps only in-frame clones and is missing some. This sample yields about 78,000 clones, of which approximately 90% are seen a single time; under 20% belongs to the top ten. V usage is TRBV28 and J usage is TRBJ1-1; D is possibly TRBD1 (5 bases). The sample comprised blood. The clonotype originates from a person aged 18 to 75 in good health. This chain's CDR3 is CASSTGAGGNTEAFF. The CDR3 DNA follows: TGTGCCAGCAGTACAGGAGCCGGTGGGAACACTGAAGCTTTCTTT.